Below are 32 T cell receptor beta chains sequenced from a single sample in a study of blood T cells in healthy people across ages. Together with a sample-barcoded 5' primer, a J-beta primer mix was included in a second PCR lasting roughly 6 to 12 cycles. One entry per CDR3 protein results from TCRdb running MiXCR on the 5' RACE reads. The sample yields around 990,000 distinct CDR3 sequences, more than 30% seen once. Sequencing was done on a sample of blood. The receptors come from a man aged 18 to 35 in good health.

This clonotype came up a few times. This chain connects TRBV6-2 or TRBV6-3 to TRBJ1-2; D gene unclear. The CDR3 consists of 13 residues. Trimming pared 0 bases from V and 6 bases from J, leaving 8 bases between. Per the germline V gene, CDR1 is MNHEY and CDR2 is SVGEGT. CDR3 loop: CASSYSQGNGYTF. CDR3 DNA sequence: TGTGCCAGCAGTTACTCGCAAGGGAATGGCTACACCTTC.

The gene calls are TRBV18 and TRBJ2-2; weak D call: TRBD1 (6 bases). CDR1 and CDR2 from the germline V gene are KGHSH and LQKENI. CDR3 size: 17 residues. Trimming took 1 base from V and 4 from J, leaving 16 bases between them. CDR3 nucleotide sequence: TGTGCCAGCTCACCACAGACCCGAAGGGGGACCACCGGGGAGCTGTTTTTT. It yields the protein CASSPQTRRGTTGELFF.

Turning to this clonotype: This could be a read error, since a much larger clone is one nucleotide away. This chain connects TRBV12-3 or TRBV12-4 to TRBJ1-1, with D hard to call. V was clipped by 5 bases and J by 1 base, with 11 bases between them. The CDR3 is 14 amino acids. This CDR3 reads CASSVGRENTEAFF. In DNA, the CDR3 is TGTGCCAGCAGTGTGGGCAGAGAGAACACTGAAGCTTTCTTT.

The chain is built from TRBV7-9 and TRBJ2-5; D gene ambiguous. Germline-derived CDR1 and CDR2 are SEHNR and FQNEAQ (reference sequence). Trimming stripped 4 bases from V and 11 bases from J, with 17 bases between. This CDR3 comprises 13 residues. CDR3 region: CASSSQSGHEQYF. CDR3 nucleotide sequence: TGTGCCAGCAGCTCCCAGTCCGGGCATGAGCAGTACTTC.

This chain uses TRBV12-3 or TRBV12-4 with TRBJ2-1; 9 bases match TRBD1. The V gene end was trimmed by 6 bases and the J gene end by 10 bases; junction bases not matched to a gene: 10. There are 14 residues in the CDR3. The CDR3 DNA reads TGTGCCAGCAGCTACCACGGGACAGGGCACGAGCAGTTCTTC. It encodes CASSYHGTGHEQFF.

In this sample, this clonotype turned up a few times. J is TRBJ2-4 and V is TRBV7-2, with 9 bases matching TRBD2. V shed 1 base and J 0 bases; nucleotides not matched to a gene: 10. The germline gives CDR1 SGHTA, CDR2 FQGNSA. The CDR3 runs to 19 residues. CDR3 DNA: TGTGCCAGCAGCTTAGTTCAAGCGGGGGGACTAGTAGCCAAAAACATTCAGTACTTC. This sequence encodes CASSLVQAGGLVAKNIQYF.

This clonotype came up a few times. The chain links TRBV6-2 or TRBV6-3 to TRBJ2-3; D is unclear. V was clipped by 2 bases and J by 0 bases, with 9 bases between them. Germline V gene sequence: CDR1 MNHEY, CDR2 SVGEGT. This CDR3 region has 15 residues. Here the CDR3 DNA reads TGTGCCAGCAGTTACCTTGCGACAAGCACAGATACGCAGTATTTT. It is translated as CASSYLATSTDTQYF.

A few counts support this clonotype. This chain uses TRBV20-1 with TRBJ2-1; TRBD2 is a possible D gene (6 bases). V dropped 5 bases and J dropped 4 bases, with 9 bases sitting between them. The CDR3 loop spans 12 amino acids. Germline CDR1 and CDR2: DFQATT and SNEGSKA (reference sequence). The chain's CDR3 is CSAETSYNEQFF. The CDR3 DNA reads TGCAGTGCTGAGACTAGTTACAATGAGCAGTTCTTC.

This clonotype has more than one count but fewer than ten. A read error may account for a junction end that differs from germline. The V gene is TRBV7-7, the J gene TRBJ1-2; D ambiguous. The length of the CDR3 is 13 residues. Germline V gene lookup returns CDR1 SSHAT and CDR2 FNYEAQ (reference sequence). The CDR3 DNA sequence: TGTGCTAGCAGCCCAGGTTTCGGCTATGACTACACCTTC. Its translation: CASSPGFGYDYTF. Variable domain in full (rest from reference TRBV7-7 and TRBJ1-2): GAGVSQSPRYKVTKRGQDVTLRCDPISSHATLYWYQQALGQGPEFLTYFNYEAQPDKSGLPSDRFSAERPEGSISTLTIQRTEQRDSAMYRCASSPGFGYDYTFGSGTRLTVV.

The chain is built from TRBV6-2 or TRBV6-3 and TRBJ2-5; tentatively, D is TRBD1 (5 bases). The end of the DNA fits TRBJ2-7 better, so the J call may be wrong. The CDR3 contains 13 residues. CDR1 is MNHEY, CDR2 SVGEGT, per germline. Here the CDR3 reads CASSLQGLYEQYF. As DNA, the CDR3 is TGTGCCAGCAGTCTTCAGGGCCTATACGAGCAGTACTTC.

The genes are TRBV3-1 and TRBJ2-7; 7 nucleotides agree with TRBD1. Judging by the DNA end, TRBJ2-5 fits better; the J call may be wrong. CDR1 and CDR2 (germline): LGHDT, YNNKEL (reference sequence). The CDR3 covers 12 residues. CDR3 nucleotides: TGTGCCAGCCTACAGGGGCGGGAGACCCAGTACTTC. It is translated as CASLQGRETQYF.

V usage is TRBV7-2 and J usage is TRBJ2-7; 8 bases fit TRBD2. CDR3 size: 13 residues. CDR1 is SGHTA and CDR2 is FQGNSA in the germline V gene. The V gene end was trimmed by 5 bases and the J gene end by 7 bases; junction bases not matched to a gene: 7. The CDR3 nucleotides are TGTGCCAGCAGCATCACGGCGGGGGGTGAGCAGTACTTC. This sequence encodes CASSITAGGEQYF.

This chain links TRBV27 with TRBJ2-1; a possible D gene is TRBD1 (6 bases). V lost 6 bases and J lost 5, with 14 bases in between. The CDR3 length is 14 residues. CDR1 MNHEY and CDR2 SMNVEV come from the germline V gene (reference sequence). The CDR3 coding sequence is TGTGCCAGCAGCCGGACAGCTCCAAACAATGAGCAGTTCTTC. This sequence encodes CASSRTAPNNEQFF.

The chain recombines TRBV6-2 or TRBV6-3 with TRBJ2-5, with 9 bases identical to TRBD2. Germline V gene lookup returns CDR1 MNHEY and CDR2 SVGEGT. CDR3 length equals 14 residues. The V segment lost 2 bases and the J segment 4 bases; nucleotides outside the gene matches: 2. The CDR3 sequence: CASSYLTSGETQYF. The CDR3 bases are TGTGCCAGCAGTTACCTGACTAGCGGAGAGACCCAGTACTTC.

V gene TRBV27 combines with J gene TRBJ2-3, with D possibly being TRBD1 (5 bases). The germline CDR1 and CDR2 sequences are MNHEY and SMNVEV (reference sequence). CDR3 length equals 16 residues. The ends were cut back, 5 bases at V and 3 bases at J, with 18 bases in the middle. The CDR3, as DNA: TGTGCCAGCAGTCTCTCCAGGGTGGGGTTTACAGATACGCAGTATTTT. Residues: CASSLSRVGFTDTQYF.

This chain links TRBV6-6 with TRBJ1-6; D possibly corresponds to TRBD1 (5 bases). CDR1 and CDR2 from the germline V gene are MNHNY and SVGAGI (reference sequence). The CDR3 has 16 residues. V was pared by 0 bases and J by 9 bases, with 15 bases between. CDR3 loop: CASSYSSEGGGSPLHF. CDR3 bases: TGTGCCAGCAGTTACTCGAGCGAGGGCGGGGGTTCACCCCTCCACTTT.

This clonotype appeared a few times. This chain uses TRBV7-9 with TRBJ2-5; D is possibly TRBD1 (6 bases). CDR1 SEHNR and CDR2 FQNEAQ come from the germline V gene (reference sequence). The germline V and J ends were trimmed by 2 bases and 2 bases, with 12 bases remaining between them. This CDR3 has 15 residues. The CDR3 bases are TGTGCCAGCAGCTTACCGACAGGTACACAAGAGACCCAGTACTTC. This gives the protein CASSLPTGTQETQYF.

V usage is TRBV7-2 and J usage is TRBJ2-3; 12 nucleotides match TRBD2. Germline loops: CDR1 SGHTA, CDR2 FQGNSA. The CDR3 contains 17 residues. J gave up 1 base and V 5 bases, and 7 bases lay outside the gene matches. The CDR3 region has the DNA TGTGCCAGCAGCCCGAGGACTAGCGGGGCCGGCACAGATACGCAGTATTTT. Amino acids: CASSPRTSGAGTDTQYF.

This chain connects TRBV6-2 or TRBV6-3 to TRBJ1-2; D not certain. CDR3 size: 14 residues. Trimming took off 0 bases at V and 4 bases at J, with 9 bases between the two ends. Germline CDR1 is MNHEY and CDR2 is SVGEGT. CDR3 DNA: TGTGCCAGCAGTTACTCGACCTTAATCTATGGCTACACCTTC. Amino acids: CASSYSTLIYGYTF.

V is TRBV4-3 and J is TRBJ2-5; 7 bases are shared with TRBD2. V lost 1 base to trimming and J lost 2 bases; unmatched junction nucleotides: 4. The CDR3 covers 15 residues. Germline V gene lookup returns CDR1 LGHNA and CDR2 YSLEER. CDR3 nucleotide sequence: TGCGCCAGCAGCCAAGTTTCAGCGGGGCAAGAGACCCAGTACTTC. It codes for CASSQVSAGQETQYF.

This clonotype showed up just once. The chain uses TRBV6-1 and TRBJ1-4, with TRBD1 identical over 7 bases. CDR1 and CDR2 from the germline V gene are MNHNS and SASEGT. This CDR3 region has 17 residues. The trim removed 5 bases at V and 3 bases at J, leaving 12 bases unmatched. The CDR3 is CASSRTGDPTSNEKLFF. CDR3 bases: TGTGCCAGCAGTCGAACAGGGGACCCGACCTCTAATGAAAAACTGTTTTTT.

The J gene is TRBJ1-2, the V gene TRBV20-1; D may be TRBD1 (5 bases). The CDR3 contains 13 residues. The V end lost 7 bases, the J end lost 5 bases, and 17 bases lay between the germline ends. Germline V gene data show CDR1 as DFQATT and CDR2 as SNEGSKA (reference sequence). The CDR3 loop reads CSVRTMGIYGYTF. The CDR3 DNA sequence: TGCAGTGTCAGGACAATGGGGATTTATGGCTACACCTTC.

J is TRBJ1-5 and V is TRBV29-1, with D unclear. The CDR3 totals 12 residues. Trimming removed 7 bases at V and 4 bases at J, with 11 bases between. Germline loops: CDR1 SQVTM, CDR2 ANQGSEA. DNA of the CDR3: TGCAGCGCAGCTGAAGAGAATCAGCCCCAGCATTTT. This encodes CSAAEENQPQHF.

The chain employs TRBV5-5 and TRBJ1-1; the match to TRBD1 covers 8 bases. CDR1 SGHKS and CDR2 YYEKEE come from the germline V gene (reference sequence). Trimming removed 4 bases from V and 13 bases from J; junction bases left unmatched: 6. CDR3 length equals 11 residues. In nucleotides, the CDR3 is TGTGCCAGCAGCGCGGACAGGGTGGATTTCTTT. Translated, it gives CASSADRVDFF. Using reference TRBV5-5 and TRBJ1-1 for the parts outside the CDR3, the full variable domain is DAGVTQSPTHLIKTRGQQVTLRCSPISGHKSVSWYQQVLGQGPQFIFQYYEKEERGRGNFPDRFSARQFPNYSSELNVNALLLGDSALYLCASSADRVDFFGQGTRLTVV.

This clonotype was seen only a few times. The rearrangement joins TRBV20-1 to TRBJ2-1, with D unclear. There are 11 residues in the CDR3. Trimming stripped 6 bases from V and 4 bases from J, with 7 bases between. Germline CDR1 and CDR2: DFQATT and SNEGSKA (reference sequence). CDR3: CSAPYYNEQFF. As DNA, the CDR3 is TGCAGTGCCCCCTATTACAATGAGCAGTTCTTC.

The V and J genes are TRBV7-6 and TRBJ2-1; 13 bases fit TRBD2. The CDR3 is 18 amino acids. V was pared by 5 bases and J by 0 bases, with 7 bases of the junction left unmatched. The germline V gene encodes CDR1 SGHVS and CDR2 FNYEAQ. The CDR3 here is CASSKTSGGPTSYNEQFF. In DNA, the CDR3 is TGTGCCAGCAGCAAGACTAGCGGGGGGCCAACCTCCTACAATGAGCAGTTCTTC.

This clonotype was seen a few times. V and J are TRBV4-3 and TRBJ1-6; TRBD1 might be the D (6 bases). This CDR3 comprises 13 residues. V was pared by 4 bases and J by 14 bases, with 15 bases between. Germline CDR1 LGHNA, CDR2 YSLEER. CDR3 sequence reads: CASSRQVYEALHF. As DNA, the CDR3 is TGCGCCAGCAGCCGACAGGTCTATGAGGCCCTCCACTTT.

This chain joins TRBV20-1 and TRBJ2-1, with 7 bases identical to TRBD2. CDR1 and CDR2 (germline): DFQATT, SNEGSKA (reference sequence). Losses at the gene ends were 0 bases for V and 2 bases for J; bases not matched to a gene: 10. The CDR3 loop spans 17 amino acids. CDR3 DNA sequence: TGCAGTGCTAGAGATGACTCTATGGCGGGGGCCTACAATGAGCAGTTCTTC. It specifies CSARDDSMAGAYNEQFF.

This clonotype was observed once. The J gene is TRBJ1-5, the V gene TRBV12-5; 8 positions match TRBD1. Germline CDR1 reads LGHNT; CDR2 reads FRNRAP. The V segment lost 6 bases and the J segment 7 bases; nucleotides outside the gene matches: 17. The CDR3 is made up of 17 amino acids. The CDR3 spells CASGPTGGNCYTQPQHF. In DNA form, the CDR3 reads TGTGCTAGTGGCCCTACAGGGGGAAATTGTTATACGCAGCCCCAGCATTTT.

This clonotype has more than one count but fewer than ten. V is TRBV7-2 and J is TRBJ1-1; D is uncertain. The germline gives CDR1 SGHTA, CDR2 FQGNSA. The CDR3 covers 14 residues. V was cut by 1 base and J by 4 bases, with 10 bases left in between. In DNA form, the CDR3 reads TGTGCCAGCAGCTTAGACCCCTCGGGCACTGAAGCTTTCTTT. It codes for CASSLDPSGTEAFF.

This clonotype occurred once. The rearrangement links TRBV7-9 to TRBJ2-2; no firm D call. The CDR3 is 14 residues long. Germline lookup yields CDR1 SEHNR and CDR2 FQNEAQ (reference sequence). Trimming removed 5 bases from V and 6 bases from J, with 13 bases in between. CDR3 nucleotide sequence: TGTGCCAGCAGCCCCCCCTCGAATCCCGGGGAGCTGTTTTTT. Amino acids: CASSPPSNPGELFF.

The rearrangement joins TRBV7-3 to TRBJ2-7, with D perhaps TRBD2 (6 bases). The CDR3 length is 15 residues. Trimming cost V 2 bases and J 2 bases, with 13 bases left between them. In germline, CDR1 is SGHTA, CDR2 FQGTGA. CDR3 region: CASSLASSGPYEQYF. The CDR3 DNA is TGTGCCAGCAGCTTAGCTTCCAGCGGGCCCTACGAGCAGTACTTC.